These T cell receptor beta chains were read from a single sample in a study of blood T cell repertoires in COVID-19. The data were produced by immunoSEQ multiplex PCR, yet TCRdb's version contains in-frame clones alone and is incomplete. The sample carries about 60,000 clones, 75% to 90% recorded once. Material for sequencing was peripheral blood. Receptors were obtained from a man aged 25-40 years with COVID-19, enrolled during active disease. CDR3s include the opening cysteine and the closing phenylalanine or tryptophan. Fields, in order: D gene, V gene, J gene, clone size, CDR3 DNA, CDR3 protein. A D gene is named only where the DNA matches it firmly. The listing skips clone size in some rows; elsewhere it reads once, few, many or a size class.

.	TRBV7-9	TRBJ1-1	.	TGTGCCAGCAGCTTAGACCCATCGGGCACTGAAGCTTTCTTT	CASSLDPSGTEAFF
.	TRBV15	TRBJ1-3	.	TGTGCCACCAGGAACCCCCGAGGGACTGGAAACACCATATATTTT	CATRNPRGTGNTIYF
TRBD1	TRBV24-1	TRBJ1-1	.	TGTGCCACCAGTGACCCCGGGACAGGGTCAGCTTTCTTT	CATSDPGTGSAFF
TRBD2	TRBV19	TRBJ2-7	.	TGTGCCAGTAGCCCTAGCGGGATCTCCTACGAGCAGTACTTC	CASSPSGISYEQYF
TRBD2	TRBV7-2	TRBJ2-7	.	TGTGCCAGCAGCCCTATAGCGGGAGCTTTAGTCGAGCAGTACTTC	CASSPIAGALVEQYF
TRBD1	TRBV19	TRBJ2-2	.	TGTGCCAGTAGTACGACAGGGGGGAGAGCCGGGGAGCTGTTTTTT	CASSTTGGRAGELFF
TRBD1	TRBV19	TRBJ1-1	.	TGTGCCAGTAGAAGGGACAGGGGGTCCACTGAAGCTTTCTTT	CASRRDRGSTEAFF
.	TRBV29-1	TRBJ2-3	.	TGCAGCGTTGAAAGGGGGAGTCCAGGAGATACGCAGTATTTT	CSVERGSPGDTQYF
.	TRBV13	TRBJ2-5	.	TGTGCCAGCAGCTTAGAGGCTAGCCAAGAGACCCAGTACTTC	CASSLEASQETQYF
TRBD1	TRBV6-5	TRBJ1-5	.	TGTGCCAGCAGTCACCAGGGGGCAGGCAATCAGCCCCAGCATTTT	CASSHQGAGNQPQHF
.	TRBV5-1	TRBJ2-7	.	TGCGCCAGCAGCCCGCGGGACAGCTATGCCTTGTACGAGCAGTACTTC	CASSPRDSYALYEQYF
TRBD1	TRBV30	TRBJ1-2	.	TGTGCCTGGAGTGTAGGACAGGGCGGCTATGGCTACACCTTC	CAWSVGQGGYGYTF
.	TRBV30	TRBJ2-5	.	TGTGCCTGGAAAACAGGGGAGACCCAGTACTTC	CAWKTGETQYF
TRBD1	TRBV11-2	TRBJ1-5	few	TGTGCCAGCAGCTTAAATGTTCGAGGGGGCCTGCCCCAGCATTTT	CASSLNVRGGLPQHF
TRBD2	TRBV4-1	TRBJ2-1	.	TGCGCCAGCAGCCATCTAGCGGGAGGGCTCGACAATGAGCAGTTCTTC	CASSHLAGGLDNEQFF
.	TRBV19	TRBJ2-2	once	TGTGCCAGTAGTGCTTCCAGGGAGGACACCGGGGAGCTGTTTTTT	CASSASREDTGELFF
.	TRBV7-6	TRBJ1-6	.	TGTGCCAGCAGCTCGGGCTCCTATAATTCACCCCTCCACTTT	CASSSGSYNSPLHF
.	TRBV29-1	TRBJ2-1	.	TGCAGCGCCCGGGTAAGCTCCTACAATGAGCAGTTCTTC	CSARVSSYNEQFF
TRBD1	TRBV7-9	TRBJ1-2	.	TGTGCCAGCAGCCCAACTACAGGGGATGGCTACACCTTC	CASSPTTGDGYTF
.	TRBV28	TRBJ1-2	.	TGTGCCAGCAGTTTGGGGCCCTATGGCTACACCTTC	CASSLGPYGYTF
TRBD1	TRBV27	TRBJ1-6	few	TGTGCCAGCAGAAACGGACAGGAGGACCGTTATAATTCACCCCTCCACTTT	CASRNGQEDRYNSPLHF
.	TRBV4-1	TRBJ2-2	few	TGCGCCAGCAGCCAAGATCTGAACGGGAACACCGGGGAGCTGTTTTTT	CASSQDLNGNTGELFF
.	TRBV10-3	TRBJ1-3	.	TGTGCCATCCAGGGGAAGGGCTCTGGAAACACCATATATTTT	CAIQGKGSGNTIYF
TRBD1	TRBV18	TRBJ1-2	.	TGTGCCAGCTCACCTGGGGGGACAGAATCTTTCTATGGCTACACCTTC	CASSPGGTESFYGYTF
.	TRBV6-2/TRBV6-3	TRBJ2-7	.	TGTGCCAGCAGTTCCCAGCGGATCTCCTACGAGCAGTACTTC	CASSSQRISYEQYF
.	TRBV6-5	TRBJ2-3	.	TGTGCCAGCAGTCCGACGGGGGGCGGAGATACGCAGTATTTT	CASSPTGGGDTQYF
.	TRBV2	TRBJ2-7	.	TGTGCCAGCAGTACCAGGGACGAGCAGTACTTC	CASSTRDEQYF
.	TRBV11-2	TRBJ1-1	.	TGTGCCAGCAGCTCGCCCTGGCGGCACCCCGGGAGAGGCACTGAAGCTTTCTTT	CASSSPWRHPGRGTEAFF